The entry below describes one T cell receptor beta chain. Its antigen is not known. This sample is drawn from a study of blood T cells in healthy people across ages. For the second PCR, which ran for about 6 to 11 cycles, a sample-barcoded 5' primer and a J-beta primer mix were used. MiXCR, applied by TCRdb to the 5' RACE reads, yields one record per CDR3 protein. The sample has some 1 million distinct CDR3 sequences; 35% to 50% are singletons. Study outcomes and limitations: Age advanced and TCR beta diversity per million T cells fell, roughly linearly. Compared with aged donors, long-lived donors showed fewer expanded clones, suggesting selection.

The individuals who served as donors were healthy Caucasians living in Russia, aged roughly 6 to 95. The authors drew approximately 9 milliliters of peripheral blood from each donor. Looked up from germline, CDR1 is MNHEY and CDR2 is SMNVEV (reference sequence). V gave up 6 bases and J gave up 3 bases, with 24 bases separating them. CDR3 length: 17 residues. The sequence derives from a woman aged 55-70 years in good health. The chain employs TRBV27 and TRBJ2-7; D is unresolved. The sequenced sample consisted of blood. In nucleotides, the CDR3 is TGTGCCAGCAGCTTAAATCCGCGACTGAATGGAGACTACGAGCAGTACTTC. Encoded protein: CASSLNPRLNGDYEQYF.